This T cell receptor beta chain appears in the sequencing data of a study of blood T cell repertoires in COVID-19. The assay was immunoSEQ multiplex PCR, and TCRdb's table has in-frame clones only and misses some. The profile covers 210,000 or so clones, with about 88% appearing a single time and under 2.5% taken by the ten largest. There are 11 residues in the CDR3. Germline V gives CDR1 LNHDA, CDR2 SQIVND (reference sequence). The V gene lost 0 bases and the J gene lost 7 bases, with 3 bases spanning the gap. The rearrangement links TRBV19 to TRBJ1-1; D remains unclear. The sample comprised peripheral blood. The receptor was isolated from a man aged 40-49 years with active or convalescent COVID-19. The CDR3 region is CASSIDSEAFF. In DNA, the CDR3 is TGTGCCAGTAGTATAGACAGTGAAGCTTTCTTT.